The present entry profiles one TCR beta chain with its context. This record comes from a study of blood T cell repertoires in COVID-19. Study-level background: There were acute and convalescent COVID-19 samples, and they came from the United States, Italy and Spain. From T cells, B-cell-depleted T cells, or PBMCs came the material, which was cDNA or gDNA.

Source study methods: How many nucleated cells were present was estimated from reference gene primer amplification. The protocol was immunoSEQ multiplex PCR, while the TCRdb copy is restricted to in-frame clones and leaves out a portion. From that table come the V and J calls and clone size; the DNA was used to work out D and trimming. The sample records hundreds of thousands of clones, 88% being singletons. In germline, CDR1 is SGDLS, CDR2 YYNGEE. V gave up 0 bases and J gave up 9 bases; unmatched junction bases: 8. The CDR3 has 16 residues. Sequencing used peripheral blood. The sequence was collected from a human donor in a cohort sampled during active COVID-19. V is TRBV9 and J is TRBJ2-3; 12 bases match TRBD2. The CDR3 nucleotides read TGTGCCAGCAGCGTAGGCCTAGCGGGAGGGCCAGGGACGCAGTATTTT. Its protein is CASSVGLAGGPGTQYF.